This is a list of T cell receptor beta chains from one sample in a study of cytomegalovirus exposure and HLA in healthy donors. TCRdb's table, derived via immunoSEQ multiplex PCR, lists solely in-frame clones and lacks some. The repertoire holds about 130,000 clones, with roughly 76% as singletons. Source material: PBMCs. All receptors derive from a woman between 50 and 59 years old in good health and CMV-seronegative. CDR3s include the opening cysteine and the closing phenylalanine or tryptophan. Clone size is shown for a subset of rows, as once, few, many or a class of expanded clone.

>TRBV2|.|.
CASSLIGGGPYEQYF
>TRBV7-2|.|TRBJ2-1
CASSLPLTSNPYNEQFF
>TRBV10-3|few|TRBJ2-1
CAASEGEGDYNEQFF
>TRBV25-1|.|TRBJ2-7
CASSGGSLSYEQYF
>TRBV7-6|.|TRBJ2-7
CASSLASGQGISEQYF
>TRBV28|.|TRBJ1-3
CASSSGQGRRTIYF
>TRBV25-1|.|TRBJ2-3
CASSERLAGTDTQYF
>TRBV5-4|.|TRBJ2-2
CASSLGRENTGELFF
>TRBV6-1|.|TRBJ1-1
CASQFTPDTEAFF
>TRBV5-1|.|TRBJ1-3
CASSPTGQIADTIYF
>TRBV20-1|.|TRBJ2-5
CSASGEETQYF
>TRBV4-3|.|TRBJ1-2
CASSQDSYGYTF
>TRBV28|few|TRBJ1-2
CASSTGVGGYTF
>TRBV5-5|.|TRBJ2-7
CASSYSGGLYEQYF
>TRBV7-3|.|TRBJ2-1
CASSSSGTGLSEQFF
>TRBV7-9|once|TRBJ2-7
CSSSLGSLAGGEQYF
>TRBV6-1|.|TRBJ1-1
CASSRQNTEAFF
>TRBV4-2|once|TRBJ2-7
CASSQRQNPYEQYF
>TRBV28|.|TRBJ2-1
CASSLTGTGSYNEQFF
>TRBV4-3|once|TRBJ1-5
CASSQEAGQVNQPQHF
>TRBV7-2|.|TRBJ2-2
CASSPPGLALTGELFF
>TRBV4-1|.|TRBJ2-7
CASSQPTSGKYEQYF
>TRBV11-2|.|TRBJ2-7
CASSYGTGGTYEQYF
>TRBV27|.|TRBJ1-2
CASSLWQGTGYGYTF
>TRBV28|once|TRBJ2-5
CATQGQGETQYF
>TRBV2|.|TRBJ2-2
CASSAGELFF
>TRBV5-4|.|TRBJ2-7
CASSLASGSSYEQYF
>TRBV7-2|.|TRBJ2-1
CASSLGAGTYNEQFF